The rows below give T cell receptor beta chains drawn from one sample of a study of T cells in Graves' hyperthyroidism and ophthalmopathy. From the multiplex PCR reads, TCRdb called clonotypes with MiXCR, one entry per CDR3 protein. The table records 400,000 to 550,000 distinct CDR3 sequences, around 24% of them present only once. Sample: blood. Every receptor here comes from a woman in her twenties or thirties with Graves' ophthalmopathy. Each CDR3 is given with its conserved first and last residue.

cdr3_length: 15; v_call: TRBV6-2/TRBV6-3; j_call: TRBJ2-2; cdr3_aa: CASRNADRVAGELFF
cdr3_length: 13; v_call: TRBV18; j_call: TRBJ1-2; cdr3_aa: CASSPEGPHGYTF
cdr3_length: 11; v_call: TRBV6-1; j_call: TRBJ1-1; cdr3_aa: CASSQPREAFF
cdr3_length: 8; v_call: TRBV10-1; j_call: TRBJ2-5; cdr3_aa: CAGETQYF
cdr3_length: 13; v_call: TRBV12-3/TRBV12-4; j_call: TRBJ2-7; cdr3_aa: CASSFGTSYEQYF
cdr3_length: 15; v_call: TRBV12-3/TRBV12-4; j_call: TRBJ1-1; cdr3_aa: CASSLPLKGDTEAFF
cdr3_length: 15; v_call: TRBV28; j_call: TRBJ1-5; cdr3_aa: CASSLGGRGGQPQHF
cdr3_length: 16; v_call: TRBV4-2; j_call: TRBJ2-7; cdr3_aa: CASSQTIGVNPYEQYF
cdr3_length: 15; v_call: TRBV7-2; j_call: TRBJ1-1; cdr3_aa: CASSLGSLMNTEAFF
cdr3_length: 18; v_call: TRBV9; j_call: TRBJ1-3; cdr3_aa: CASSVAPQGWDSGNTIYF
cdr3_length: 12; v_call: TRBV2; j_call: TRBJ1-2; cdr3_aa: CASNPSNYGYTF
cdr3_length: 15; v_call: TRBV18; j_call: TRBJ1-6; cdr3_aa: CASSPGQGLDSPLHF
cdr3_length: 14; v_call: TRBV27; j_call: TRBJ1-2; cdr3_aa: CASSGTGGHYGYTF
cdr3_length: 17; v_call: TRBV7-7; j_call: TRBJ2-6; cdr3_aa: CASSPMLSGSGANVLTF
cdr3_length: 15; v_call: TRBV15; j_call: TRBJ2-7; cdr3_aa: CATSRPDRINYEQYF
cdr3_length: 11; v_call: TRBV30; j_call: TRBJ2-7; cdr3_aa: CAWRRAYEQYF
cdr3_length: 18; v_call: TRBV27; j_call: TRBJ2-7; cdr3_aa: CASRREGRVQRETYEQYF
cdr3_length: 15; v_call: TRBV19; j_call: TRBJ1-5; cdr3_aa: CASSGDSVLDQPQHF
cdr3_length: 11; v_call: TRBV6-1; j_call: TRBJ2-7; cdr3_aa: CASSESREQYF
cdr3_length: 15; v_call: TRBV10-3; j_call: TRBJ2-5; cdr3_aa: CAISELDRLEETQYF
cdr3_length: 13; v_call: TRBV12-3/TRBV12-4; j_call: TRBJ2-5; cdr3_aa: CASGSRDQETQYF
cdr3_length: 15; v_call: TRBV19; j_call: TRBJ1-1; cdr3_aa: CASSGGFLKNTEAFF
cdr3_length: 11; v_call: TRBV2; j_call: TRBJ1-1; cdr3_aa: CASSEYTEAFF
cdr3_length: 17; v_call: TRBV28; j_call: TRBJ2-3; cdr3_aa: CASSFPRPSDRTDTQYF
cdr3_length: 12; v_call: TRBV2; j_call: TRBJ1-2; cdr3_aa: CASTAEYYGYTF
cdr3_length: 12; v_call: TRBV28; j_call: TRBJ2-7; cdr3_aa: CASGTRTYEQYF
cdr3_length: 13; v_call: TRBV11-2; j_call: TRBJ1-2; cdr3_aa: CASSLDRAGGYTF
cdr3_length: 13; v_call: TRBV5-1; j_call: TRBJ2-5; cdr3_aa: CASRPDNQETQYF
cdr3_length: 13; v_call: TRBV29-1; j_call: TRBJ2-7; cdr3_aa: CSVELQAPYEQYF
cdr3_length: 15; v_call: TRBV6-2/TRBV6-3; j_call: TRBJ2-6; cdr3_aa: CASRSTGTGANVLTF
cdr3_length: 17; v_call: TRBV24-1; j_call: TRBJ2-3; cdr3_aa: CATSDPTSGGFGDTQYF
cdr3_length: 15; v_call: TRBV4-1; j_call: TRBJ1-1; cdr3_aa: CASSHVGLENTEAFF
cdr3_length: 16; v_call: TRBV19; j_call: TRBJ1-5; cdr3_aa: CASSFLTGGSNQPQHF
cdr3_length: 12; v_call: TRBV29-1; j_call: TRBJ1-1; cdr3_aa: CSVIVMNTEAFF
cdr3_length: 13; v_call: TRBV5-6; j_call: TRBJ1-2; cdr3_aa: CASSLVMGNGYTF
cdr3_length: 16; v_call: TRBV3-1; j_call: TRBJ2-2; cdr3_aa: CASSQPGPINPGELFF
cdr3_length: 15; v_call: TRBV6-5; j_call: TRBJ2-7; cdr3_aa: CASSYSGASTYEQYF